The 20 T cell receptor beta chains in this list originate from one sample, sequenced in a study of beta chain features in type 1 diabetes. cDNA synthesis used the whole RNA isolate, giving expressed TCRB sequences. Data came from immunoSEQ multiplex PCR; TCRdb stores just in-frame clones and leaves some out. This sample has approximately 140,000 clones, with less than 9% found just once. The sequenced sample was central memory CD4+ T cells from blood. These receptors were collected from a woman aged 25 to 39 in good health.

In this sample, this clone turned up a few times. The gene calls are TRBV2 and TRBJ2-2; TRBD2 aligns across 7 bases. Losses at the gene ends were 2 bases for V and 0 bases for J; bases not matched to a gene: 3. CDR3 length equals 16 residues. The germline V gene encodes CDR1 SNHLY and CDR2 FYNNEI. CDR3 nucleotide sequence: TGTGCCAGCAGTGAACAGGCGGGAGCGAACACCGGGGAGCTGTTTTTT. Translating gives CASSEQAGANTGELFF. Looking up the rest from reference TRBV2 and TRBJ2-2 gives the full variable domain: EPEVTQTPSHQVTQMGQEVILRCVPISNHLYFYWYRQILGQKVEFLVSFYNNEISEKSEIFDDQFSVERPDGSNFTLKIRSTKLEDSAMYFCASSEQAGANTGELFFGEGSRLTVL.

The DNA of the CDR3 is TGTGCCAGTAGTGTATCCGGCGGGGCCGGGGAGCAGTTCTTC. It is translated as CASSVSGGAGEQFF. The V gene is TRBV19, the J gene TRBJ2-1; D may be TRBD2 (6 bases). CDR1 is LNHDA, CDR2 SQIVND, per germline (reference sequence). Trimming cost V 5 bases and J 10 bases, with 18 bases left between them. This CDR3 contains 14 residues.

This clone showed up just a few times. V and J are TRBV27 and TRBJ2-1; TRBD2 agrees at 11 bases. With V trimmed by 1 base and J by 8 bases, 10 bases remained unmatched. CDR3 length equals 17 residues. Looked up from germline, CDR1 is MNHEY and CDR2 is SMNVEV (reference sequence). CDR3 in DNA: TGTGCCAGCAGTTTATGGGATTCTAGCGGGAGGATTTATGAGCAGTTCTTC. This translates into CASSLWDSSGRIYEQFF.

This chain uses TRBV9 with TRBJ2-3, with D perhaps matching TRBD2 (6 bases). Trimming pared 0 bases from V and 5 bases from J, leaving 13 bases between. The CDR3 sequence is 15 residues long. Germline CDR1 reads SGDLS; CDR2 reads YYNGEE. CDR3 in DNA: TGTGCCAGCAGCGTAGGGACTACCCCCGGAGATACGCAGTATTTT. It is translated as CASSVGTTPGDTQYF.

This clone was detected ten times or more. The CDR3 sequence is CSGRLSNEQFF. The CDR3 DNA sequence: TGCAGCGGTCGGTTGAGCAATGAGCAGTTCTTC. This chain links TRBV29-1 with TRBJ2-1; D not certain. Germline loops: CDR1 SQVTM, CDR2 ANQGSEA. The CDR3 consists of 11 residues. V was trimmed by 7 bases and J by 6 bases, leaving 10 bases between them.

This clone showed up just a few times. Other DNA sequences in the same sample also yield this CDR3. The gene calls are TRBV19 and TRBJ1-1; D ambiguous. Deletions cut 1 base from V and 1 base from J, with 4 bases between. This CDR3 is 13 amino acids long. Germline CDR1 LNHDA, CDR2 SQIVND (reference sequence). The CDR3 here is CASSIGRNTEAFF. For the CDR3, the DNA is TGTGCCAGTAGTATAGGGAGGAACACTGAAGCTTTCTTT.

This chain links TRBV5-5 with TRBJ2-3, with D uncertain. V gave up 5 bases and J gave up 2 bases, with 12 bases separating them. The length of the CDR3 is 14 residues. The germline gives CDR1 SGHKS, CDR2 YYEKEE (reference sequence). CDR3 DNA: TGTGCCAGCAGTTTAGACACTGCCACAGATACGCAGTATTTT. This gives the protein CASSLDTATDTQYF.

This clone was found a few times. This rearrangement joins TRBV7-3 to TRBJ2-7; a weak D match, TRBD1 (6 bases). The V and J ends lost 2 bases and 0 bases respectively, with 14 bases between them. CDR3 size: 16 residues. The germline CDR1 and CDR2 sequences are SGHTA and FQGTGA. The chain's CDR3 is CASSLVPGVSSYEQYF. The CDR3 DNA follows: TGTGCCAGCAGCTTAGTCCCAGGGGTAAGCTCCTACGAGCAGTACTTC.

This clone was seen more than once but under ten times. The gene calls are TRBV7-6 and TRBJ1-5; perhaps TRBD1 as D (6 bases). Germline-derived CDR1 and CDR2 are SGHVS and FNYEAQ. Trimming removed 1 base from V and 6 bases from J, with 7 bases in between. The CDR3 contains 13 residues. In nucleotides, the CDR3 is TGTGCCAGCAGCTTAGAACAGGGTCAGCCCCAGCATTTT. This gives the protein CASSLEQGQPQHF.

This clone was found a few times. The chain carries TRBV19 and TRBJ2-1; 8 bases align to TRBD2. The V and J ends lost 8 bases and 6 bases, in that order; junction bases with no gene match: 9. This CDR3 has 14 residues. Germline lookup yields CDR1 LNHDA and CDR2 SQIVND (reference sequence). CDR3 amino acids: CASGGVAGINEQFF. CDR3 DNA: TGTGCCAGTGGAGGGGTAGCGGGAATCAATGAGCAGTTCTTC.

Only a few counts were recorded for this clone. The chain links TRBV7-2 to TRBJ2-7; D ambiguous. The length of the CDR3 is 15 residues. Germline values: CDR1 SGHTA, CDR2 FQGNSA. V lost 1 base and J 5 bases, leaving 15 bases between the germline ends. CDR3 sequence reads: CASSLESSGRHEQYF. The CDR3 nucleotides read TGTGCCAGCAGCTTAGAGAGTTCAGGCCGACACGAGCAGTACTTC.

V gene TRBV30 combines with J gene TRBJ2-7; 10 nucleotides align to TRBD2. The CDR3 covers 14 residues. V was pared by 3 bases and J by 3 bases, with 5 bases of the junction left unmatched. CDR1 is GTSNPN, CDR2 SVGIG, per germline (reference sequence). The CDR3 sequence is CAWRNLAGVYEQYF. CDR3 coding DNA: TGTGCCTGGAGAAATCTAGCGGGAGTCTACGAGCAGTACTTC.

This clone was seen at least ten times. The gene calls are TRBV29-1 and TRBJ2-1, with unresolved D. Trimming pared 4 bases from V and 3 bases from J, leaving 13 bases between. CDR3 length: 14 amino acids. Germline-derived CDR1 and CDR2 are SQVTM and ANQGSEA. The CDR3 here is CSVGDRSIYNEQFF. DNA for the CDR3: TGCAGCGTTGGAGATCGTAGCATCTACAATGAGCAGTTCTTC.

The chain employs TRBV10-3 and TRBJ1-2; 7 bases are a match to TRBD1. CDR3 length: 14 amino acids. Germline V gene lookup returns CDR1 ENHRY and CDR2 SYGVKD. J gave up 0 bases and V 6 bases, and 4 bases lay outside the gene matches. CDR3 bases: TGTGCCATCAGCCGGACAGGAGCTAACTATGGCTACACCTTC. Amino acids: CAISRTGANYGYTF.

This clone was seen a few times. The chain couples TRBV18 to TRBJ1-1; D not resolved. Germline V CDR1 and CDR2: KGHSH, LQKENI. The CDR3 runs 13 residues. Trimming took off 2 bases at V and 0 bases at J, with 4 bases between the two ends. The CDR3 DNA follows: TGTGCCAGCTCACCAGACATGAACACTGAAGCTTTCTTT. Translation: CASSPDMNTEAFF.

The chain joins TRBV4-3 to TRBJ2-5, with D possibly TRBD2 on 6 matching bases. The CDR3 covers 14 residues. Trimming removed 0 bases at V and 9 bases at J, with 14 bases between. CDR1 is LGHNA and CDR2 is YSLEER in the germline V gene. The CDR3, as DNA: TGCGCCAGCAGCCAAGAAACAGAAACGGGGGCCCAGTACTTC. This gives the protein CASSQETETGAQYF.

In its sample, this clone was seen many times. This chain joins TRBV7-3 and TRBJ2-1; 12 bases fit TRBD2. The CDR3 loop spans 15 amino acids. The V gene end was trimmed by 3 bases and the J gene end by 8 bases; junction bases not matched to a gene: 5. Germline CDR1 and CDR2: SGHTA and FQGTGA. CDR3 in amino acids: CASSFRLAGVHEQFF. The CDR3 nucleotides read TGTGCCAGCAGCTTCCGACTAGCGGGAGTCCATGAGCAGTTCTTC.

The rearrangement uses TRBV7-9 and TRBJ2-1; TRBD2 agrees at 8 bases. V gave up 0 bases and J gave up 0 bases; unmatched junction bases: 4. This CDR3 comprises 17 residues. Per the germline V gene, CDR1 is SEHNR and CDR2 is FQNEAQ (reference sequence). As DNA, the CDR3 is TGTGCCAGCAGCTTAGCCGGGAGGGCAGGCTCCTACAATGAGCAGTTCTTC. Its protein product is CASSLAGRAGSYNEQFF.

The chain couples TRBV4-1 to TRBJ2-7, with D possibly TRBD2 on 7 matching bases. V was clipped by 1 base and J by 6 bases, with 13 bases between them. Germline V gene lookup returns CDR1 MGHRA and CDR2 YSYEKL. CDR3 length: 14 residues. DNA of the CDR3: TGCGCCAGCAGCCAAGCCCGTCGGGGGGCCGAGCAGTACTTC. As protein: CASSQARRGAEQYF.

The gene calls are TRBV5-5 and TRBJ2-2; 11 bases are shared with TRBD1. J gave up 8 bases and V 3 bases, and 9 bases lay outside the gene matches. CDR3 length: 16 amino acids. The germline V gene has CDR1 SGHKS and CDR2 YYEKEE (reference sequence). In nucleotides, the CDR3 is TGTGCCAGCAGCTGGATGGGCGGACAGGGGGCAGGGGAGCTGTTTTTT. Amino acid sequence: CASSWMGGQGAGELFF.